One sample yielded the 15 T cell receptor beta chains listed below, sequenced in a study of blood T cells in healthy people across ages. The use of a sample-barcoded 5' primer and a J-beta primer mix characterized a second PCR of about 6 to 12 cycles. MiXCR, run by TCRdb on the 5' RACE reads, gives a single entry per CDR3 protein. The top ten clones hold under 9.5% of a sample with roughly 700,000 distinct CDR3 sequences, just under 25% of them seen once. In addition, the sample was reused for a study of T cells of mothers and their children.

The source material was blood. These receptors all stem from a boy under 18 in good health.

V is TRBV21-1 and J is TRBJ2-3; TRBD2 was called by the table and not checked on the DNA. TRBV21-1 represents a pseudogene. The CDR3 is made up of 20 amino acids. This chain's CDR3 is CASSKAVLAGATVYTDTQYF. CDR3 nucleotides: TGTGCCAGCAGCAAAGCGGTCCTAGCGGGGGCGACGGTTTACACAGATACGCAGTATTTT.

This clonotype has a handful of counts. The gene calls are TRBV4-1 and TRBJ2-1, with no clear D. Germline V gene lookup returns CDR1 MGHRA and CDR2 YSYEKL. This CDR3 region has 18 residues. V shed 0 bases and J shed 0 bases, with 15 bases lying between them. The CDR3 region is CASSQDSVGESSYNEQFF. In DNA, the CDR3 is TGCGCCAGCAGCCAAGATTCCGTAGGTGAGAGCTCCTACAATGAGCAGTTCTTC.

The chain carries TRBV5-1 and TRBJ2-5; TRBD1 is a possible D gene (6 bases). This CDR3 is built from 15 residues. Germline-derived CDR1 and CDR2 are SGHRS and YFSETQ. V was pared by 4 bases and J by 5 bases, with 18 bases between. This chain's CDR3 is CASSTPQGLTETQYF. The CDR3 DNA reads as TGCGCCAGCAGCACTCCCCAGGGGTTGACGGAGACCCAGTACTTC.

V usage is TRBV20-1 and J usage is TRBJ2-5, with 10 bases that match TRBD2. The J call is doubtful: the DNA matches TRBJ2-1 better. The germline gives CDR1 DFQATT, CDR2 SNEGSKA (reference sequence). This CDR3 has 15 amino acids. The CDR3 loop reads CSARVRTSGYNEQFF. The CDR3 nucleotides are TGCAGTGCTAGAGTACGGACTAGCGGATACAATGAGCAGTTCTTC.

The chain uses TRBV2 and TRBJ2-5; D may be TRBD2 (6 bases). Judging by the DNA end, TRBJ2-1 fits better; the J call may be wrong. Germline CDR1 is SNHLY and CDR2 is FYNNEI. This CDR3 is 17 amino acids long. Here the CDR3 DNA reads TGTGCCAGCAGTGCCGCGATTCGGGAGTCGGGCTACAATGAGCAGTTCTTC. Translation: CASSAAIRESGYNEQFF.

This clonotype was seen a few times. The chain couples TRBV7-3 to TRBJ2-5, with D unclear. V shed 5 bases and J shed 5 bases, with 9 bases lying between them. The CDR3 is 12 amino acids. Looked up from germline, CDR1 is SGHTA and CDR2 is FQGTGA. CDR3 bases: TGTGCCAGCAGCGAACCATCGGAGACCCAGTACTTC. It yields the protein CASSEPSETQYF.

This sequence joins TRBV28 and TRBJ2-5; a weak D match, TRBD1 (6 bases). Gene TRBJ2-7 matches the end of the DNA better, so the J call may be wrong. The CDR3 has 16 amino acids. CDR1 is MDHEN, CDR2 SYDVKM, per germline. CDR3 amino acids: CASSPPHRTASYEQYF. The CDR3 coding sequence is TGTGCCAGCAGTCCCCCCCATAGGACAGCTTCCTACGAGCAGTACTTC.

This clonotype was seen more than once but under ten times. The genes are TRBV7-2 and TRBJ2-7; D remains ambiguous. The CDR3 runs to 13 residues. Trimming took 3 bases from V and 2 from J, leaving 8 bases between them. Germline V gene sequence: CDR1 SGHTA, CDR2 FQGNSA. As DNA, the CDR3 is TGTGCCAGCAGCTTGGTGGTAGCCTACGAGCAGTACTTC. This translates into CASSLVVAYEQYF.

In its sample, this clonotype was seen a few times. CDR3 region: CASSLSDGSYNEQFF. The CDR3 bases are TGTGCCAGCAGCTTAAGTGACGGATCCTACAATGAGCAGTTCTTC. This chain joins TRBV11-1 and TRBJ2-1; unclear D gene. Germline loops: CDR1 SGHAT, CDR2 FQDESV (reference sequence). The CDR3 is 15 amino acids. The V and J ends lost 2 bases and 1 base respectively, with 9 bases between them.

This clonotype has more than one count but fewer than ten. This chain's CDR3 is CASSFGYLATDTQYF. The CDR3 DNA reads TGTGCCAGCAGCTTCGGATACCTCGCGACGGATACGCAGTATTTT. The rearrangement joins TRBV7-8 to TRBJ2-3; D is unresolved. The CDR3 contains 15 residues. V lost 3 bases and J 6 bases, leaving 16 bases between the germline ends. CDR1 is SGHVS, CDR2 FQNEAQ, per germline.

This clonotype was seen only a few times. CDR3 sequence reads: CASSLPAGVINEQFF. Here the CDR3 DNA reads TGTGCCAGCAGCTTACCAGCGGGAGTAATCAATGAGCAGTTCTTC. The V and J genes are TRBV28 and TRBJ2-5; 8 nucleotides line up with TRBD2. The DNA end is more similar to TRBJ2-1, so the J call may be wrong. The length of the CDR3 is 15 residues. Germline V gene sequence: CDR1 MDHEN, CDR2 SYDVKM.

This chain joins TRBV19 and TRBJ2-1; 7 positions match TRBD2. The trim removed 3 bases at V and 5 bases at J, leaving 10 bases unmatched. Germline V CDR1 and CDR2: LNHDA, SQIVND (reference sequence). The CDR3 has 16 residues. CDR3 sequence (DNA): TGTGCCAGTAGTATCTTCGCTAGCGGAGCCGACAATGAGCAGTTCTTC. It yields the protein CASSIFASGADNEQFF. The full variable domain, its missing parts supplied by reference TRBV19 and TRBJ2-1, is DGGITQSPKYLFRKEGQNVTLSCEQNLNHDAMYWYRQDPGQGLRLIYYSQIVNDFQKGDIAEGYSVSREKKESFPLTVTSAQKNPTAFYLCASSIFASGADNEQFFGPGTRLTVL.

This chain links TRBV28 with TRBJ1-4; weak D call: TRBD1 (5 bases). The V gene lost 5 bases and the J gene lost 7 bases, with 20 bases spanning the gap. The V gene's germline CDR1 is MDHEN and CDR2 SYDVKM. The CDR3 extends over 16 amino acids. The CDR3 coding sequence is TGTGCCAGCAGTCCCCGGGGGACGCGTGTCTTTGAAAAACTGTTTTTT. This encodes CASSPRGTRVFEKLFF.

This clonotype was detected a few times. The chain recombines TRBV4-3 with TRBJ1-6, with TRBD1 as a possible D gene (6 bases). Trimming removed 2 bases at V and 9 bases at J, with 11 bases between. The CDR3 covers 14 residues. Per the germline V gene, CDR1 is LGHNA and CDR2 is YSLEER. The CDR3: CASSQQPDSSPLHF. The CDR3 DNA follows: TGCGCCAGCAGCCAACAACCGGACAGTTCACCCCTCCACTTT.

Written as DNA, the CDR3 is TGTGCCAGCAGTGCAGGGGATTCCTCCTACGAGCAGTACTTC. It codes for CASSAGDSSYEQYF. The chain has TRBV2 and TRBJ2-7; D possibly corresponds to TRBD1 (6 bases). Germline V lookup: CDR1 SNHLY, CDR2 FYNNEI. Trimming pared 4 bases from V and 0 bases from J, leaving 10 bases between. The CDR3 has 14 amino acids.